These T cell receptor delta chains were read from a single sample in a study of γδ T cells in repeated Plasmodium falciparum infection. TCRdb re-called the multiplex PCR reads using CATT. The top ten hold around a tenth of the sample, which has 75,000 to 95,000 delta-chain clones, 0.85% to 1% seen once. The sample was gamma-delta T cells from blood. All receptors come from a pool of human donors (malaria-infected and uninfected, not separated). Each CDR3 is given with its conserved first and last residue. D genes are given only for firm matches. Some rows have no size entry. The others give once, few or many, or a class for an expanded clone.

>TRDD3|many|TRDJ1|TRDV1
TGTGCTCTCCGACTTCCTCTCCTACTGGGGGTCCACACCGATAAACTCATCTTT
CALRLPLLLGVHTDKLIF
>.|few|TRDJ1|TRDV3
TGTGCCCTTACCTTCCCTTGGGAGATACCCACCGATAAACGCATCTTT
CALTFPWEIPTDKRIF
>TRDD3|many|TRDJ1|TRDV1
TGTGCTCTTGGGGAACTCTCCAACTCTCAACCTCACTGGGGGGCCTTAAACAATAAACTCATCTTT
CALGELSNSQPHWGALNNKLIF
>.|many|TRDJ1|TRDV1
TGTGCTCTTGGGGAACGTCTGGCACTGGTGGGGATCCACACCGATAAACTCATCTTT
CALGERLALVGIHTDKLIF
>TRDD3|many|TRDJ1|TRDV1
TGTGCTCTTGGGGAAATGGTCCTACGGTTCGCTGGGGGATCCGATAAACTCATCTTT
CALGEMVLRFAGGSDKLIF
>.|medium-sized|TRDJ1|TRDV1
TGTGCTCTTGGGGAGCCGGAGTACGTGAGGGTCCCCGATAAACTCATCTTT
CALGEPEYVRVPDKLIF
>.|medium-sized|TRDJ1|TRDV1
TGTGCTCTTGGGGTTAGGCTACTCCTAGGGGATAAACTCATCTTT
CALGVRLLLGDKLIF
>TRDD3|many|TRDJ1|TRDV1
TGTGCTCTTGGGGAGTTATTCCTATTACACAACTACTGGGGGATACGGGAACTCATCTTT
CALGELFLLHNYWGIRELIF
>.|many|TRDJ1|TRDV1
TGTGCTCTTGGGGAACTTTTAGGGAGACTCATCTTT
CALGELLGRLIF
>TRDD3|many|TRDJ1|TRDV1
TGTGCTCTTGGGGAACTACCGGGCTTCCTGGATCAGGTCTGGGGGATACGCTGGAGAACGCCGTTTACCGATAAACTCATCTTT
CALGELPGFLDQVWGIRWRTPFTDKLIF
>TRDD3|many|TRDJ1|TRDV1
TGTGCTCTTGGGGACCTTATTCCGTACTGGGGGACGCCGTCCTCGAAACTCATCTTT
CALGDLIPYWGTPSSKLIF
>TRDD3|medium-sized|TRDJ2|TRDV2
TGTGCCTGTGACACCCTTACTGGGGGATCGAGCAAAGATTTGACAGCACAACTCTTCTTT
CACDTLTGGSSKDLTAQLFF
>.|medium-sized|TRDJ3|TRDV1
TGTGCTCTTGGGGAACGGGTAGTAACCGGGTGGGACACCCGACAGATGTTTTTC
CALGERVVTGWDTRQMFF
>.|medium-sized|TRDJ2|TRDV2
TGTGCCTGTGACACCGTCATCCGGGAACCAGGGGAGAGCTGGGCGACAGCACAACTCTTCTTT
CACDTVIREPGESWATAQLFF
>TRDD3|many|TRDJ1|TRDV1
TGTGCTCTTGGGGAACTAACCCGTACGACTTACTGGGGGATACATGTCCCCGATAAACTCATCTTT
CALGELTRTTYWGIHVPDKLIF
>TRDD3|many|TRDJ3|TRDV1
TGTGCTCTTGGGGAATGGCATACCCCATACTGGGGGATACCCGGTTTGGGGATCTGGGACACCCGACAGATGTTTTTC
CALGEWHTPYWGIPGLGIWDTRQMFF
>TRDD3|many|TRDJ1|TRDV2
TGTGCCTGTGACACCGTGGTGGGGGATAGAAACACCGATAAACTCATCTTT
CACDTVVGDRNTDKLIF
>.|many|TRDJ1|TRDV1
TGTGCTCTTGGGGATTCCCTCGGCCCTCCTGGCATAAGACCCACCCCAAAAAAGGACACCGATAAACTCATCTTT
CALGDSLGPPGIRPTPKKDTDKLIF
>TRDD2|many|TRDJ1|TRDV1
TGTGCTCTTGGGAAGGGCCCTTCCTACCTGAGGAAAGAGGATAAACTCATCTTT
CALGKGPSYLRKEDKLIF
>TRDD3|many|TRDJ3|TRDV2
TGTGCCTGTGACGCTACTGGGGGGAAGTCCTGGGACACCCGACAGATGTTTTTC
CACDATGGKSWDTRQMFF
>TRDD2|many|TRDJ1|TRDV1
TGTGCTCTTGGGGAAGGACCGGCCTTCCTACGGGCGAATGGGGGACCCTCGGCTTCCACCGATAAACTCATCTTT
CALGEGPAFLRANGGPSASTDKLIF
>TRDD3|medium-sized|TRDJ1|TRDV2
TGTGCCTGTGACAGCGTTCGGAACTGGGGGGATACGGTTGCGCGTTCTAAACTCATCTTT
CACDSVRNWGDTVARSKLIF
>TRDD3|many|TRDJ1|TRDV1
TGTGCTCTTGGGACCCACGGGAATTTTATTAAGCTGGGGGACTTATACACCGATAAACTCATCTTT
CALGTHGNFIKLGDLYTDKLIF
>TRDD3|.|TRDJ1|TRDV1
TGTGCTCTTGGGGAAGGGTTCCTACGCAACTGGGGGATCCGCCTAACCGATAAACTCATCTTT
CALGEGFLRNWGIRLTDKLIF
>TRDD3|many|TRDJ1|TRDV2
TGTGCCTGTGACACCGTACCGGCCGGGGGATATAAGTCCGATAAACTCATCTTT
CACDTVPAGGYKSDKLIF
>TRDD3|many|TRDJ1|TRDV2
TGTGCCTGTGACACTCTTGTACTGGGGCCCCGGGACACCGATAAACTCATCTTT
CACDTLVLGPRDTDKLIF
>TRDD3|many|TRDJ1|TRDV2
TGTGCCTGTGAAAGTGTTCGATCAGTGCCCCAGACGCTGGGGGATACTCAGGGGGAACCTAGAAAACTCATCTTT
CACESVRSVPQTLGDTQGEPRKLIF
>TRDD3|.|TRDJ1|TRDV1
TGTGCTCTTGGGGAAAGCATAGCCGCGAGCTGGGCCATGGACTGGGGGATACGAGTCGATAAACTCATCTTT
CALGESIAASWAMDWGIRVDKLIF
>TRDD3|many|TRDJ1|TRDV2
TGTGCCTGTGACACGTTGGGGGAAATGGATAAACTCATCTTT
CACDTLGEMDKLIF
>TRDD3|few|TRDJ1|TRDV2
TGTGCCTGTGACAACGTGGGACTGGGGGATACGGGCAGACTCATCTTT
CACDNVGLGDTGRLIF
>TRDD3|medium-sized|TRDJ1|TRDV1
TGTGCTCTTGGGGAACTTCACCCTACCCCAGATGGGGGATACGACCCCGATAAACTCATCTTT
CALGELHPTPDGGYDPDKLIF
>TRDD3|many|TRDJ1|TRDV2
TGTGCCTGTGACACCGTATCGAGTACTGGGGGTTTGTACACCGATAAACTCATCTTT
CACDTVSSTGGLYTDKLIF
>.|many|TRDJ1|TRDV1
TGTGCTCTTGGGGAACTAGATCTCCCTCGTACCTTAGGATCCTTGTACACCGATAAACTCATCTTT
CALGELDLPRTLGSLYTDKLIF
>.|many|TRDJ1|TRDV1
TGTGCTCTTGGGGAACGACCCCCTACACAACTCGTACAGGGCGATAAACTCATCTTT
CALGERPPTQLVQGDKLIF
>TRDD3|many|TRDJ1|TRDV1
TGTGCTCTTGGGGAACCGAAATACCGACCTTCGATGGGGGGATACGCGGGCACTATAGGGGATAAACTCATCTTT
CALGEPKYRPSMGGYAGTIGDKLIF
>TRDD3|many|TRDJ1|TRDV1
TGTGCTCTTGGGGAGCCCTTTCTCACTCCCCAAGTCCAATACTGGGGGATACCGAAACCCGATAAACTCATCTTT
CALGEPFLTPQVQYWGIPKPDKLIF
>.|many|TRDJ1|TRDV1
TGTGCTCTTGGGGAACTGCGCCCTCTCAGGGGGGTGCGTACGTACACCGATAAACTCATCTTT
CALGELRPLRGVRTYTDKLIF
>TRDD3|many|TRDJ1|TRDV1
TGTGCTCTTGGCTGGGGGATACACCACTCCCCACACACCGATAAACTCATCTTT
CALGWGIHHSPHTDKLIF
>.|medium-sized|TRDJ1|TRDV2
TGTGCCTGTGAGCGACTGCTAGTCGTACCTGGGGACCCAGACACCGATAAACTCATCTTT
CACERLLVVPGDPDTDKLIF
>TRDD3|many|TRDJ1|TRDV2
TGTGCCTGTGACGGGATACTGGGGGATACCCACACCGATAAACTCATCTTT
CACDGILGDTHTDKLIF
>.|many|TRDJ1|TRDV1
TGTGCTCTTGGGAGAATTAAGTCCTTTACCGGTAGCCCCGAGGGGAAAGCCACCGATAAACTCATCTTT
CALGRIKSFTGSPEGKATDKLIF
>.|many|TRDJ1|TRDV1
TGTGCTCTTGGGGACCCCAAGGCGCTTTCCAAAAAACTCATCTTT
CALGDPKALSKKLIF
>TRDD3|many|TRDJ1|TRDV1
TGTGCTCTTGGGGAACGGGACCGGGCCCCTTGGAGGGGGATACGCGCCGGGAAACTCATCTTT
CALGERDRAPWRGIRAGKLIF
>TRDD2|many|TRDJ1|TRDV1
TGTGCTCTTGGGGACTTAAGGCCCATTCCTACGAGAATGGGGAGGGCTTATAACTCCACCGATAAGCTCATCTTT
CALGDLRPIPTRMGRAYNSTDKLIF
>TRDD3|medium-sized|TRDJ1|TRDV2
TGTGCCTGTGACCCCCTACTGGGGGATACAGGGTACACCGATAAACTCATCTTT
CACDPLLGDTGYTDKLIF
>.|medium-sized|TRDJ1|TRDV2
TGTGCCTGTGACACCGGATTGGCGAGTCCTACTATAGCTGGGGGCCCTCGGAACACCGATAAACTCATCTTT
CACDTGLASPTIAGGPRNTDKLIF
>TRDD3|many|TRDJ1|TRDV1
TGTGCTCTTGGGGAAGGGGATCCACCGGTGGGCTGGGGGATATCCCGATACACCGATAAACTCATCTTT
CALGEGDPPVGWGISRYTDKLIF
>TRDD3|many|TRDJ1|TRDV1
TGTGCTCTTGGGGAACTAGCTGGGATACGGCTTTCCTTTCTACTGGGGTGGGATAAACTCATCTTT
CALGELAGIRLSFLLGWDKLIF
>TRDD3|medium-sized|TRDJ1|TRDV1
TGTGCTCTTGGGGAATTACCTTTCACAAGGACTGGGGGATACGCGCGCCGACTGTACACCGATAAACTCATCTTT
CALGELPFTRTGGYARRLYTDKLIF
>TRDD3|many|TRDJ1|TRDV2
TGTGCCTGTGACAAAATTTCCTGGGGGATACGTGTCACCGATAAACTCATCTTT
CACDKISWGIRVTDKLIF
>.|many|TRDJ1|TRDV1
TGTGCTCTTGGGGAACTGCTGATTTCCCAAGCGGGGAAACTCATCTTT
CALGELLISQAGKLIF
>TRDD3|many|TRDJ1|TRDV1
TGTGCTCTTGGGGAGCTTCTTTTGCGCCATGAGGGATACAGGTCCGATAAACTCATCTTT
CALGELLLRHEGYRSDKLIF
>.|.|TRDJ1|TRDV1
TGTGCTCTTGGGGAGTCCCTGTTCCGTCCCGCTGCCCTCACCGATAAACTCATCTTT
CALGESLFRPAALTDKLIF